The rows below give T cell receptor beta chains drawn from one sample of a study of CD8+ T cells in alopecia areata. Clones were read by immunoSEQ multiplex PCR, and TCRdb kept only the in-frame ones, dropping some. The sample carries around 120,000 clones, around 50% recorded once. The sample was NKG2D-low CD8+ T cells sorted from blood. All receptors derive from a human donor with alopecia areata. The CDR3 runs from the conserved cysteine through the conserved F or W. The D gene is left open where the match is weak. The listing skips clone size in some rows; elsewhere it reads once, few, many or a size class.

CDR3: CASSVGGQGETPLHF; DNA: TGTGCCAGCAGCGTAGGGGGACAGGGAGAGACACCCCTCCACTTT; size: NA; D: TRBD1; length: 15; J: TRBJ1-6; V: TRBV9
CDR3: CASTPTGGNTEAFF; DNA: TGTGCCAGCACCCCGACAGGGGGGAACACTGAAGCTTTCTTT; size: NA; D: TRBD1; length: 14; J: TRBJ1-1; V: TRBV6-5
CDR3: CASSSGTGGWEQYF; DNA: TGTGCCAGCAGTTCCGGGACAGGGGGCTGGGAGCAGTACTTC; size: NA; D: TRBD1; length: 14; J: TRBJ2-7; V: TRBV27
CDR3: CASSYGPMQYF; DNA: TGTGCCAGCAGCTACGGACCTATGCAGTATTTT; size: NA; D: NA; length: 11; J: TRBJ2-3; V: TRBV11-2
CDR3: CSAWTGQTEAFF; DNA: TGCAGCGCGTGGACAGGTCAAACTGAAGCTTTCTTT; size: NA; D: TRBD1; length: 12; J: TRBJ1-1; V: TRBV29-1
CDR3: CASSLRTSGGQETQYF; DNA: TGCGCCAGCAGCCTCCGGACTAGCGGGGGGCAAGAGACCCAGTACTTC; size: few; D: TRBD2; length: 16; J: TRBJ2-5; V: TRBV4-3
CDR3: CASSGGIEAFF; DNA: TGTGCCAGCAGTGGGGGAATTGAAGCTTTCTTT; size: once; D: NA; length: 11; J: TRBJ1-1; V: TRBV27
CDR3: CASTPGGEPNTEAFF; DNA: TGTGCCAGTACCCCGGGGGGCGAGCCAAACACTGAAGCTTTCTTT; size: NA; D: NA; length: 15; J: TRBJ1-1; V: TRBV19
CDR3: CAWSPSSETQYF; DNA: TGTGCCTGGAGCCCCAGTAGTGAGACCCAGTACTTC; size: NA; D: NA; length: 12; J: TRBJ2-5; V: TRBV30
CDR3: CASTTGTALPSF; DNA: TGTGCCAGCACCACAGGGACCGCGCTTCCCTCCTTC; size: NA; D: NA; length: 12; J: TRBJ1-2; V: TRBV6-5
CDR3: CSVPSTGGSYGYTF; DNA: TGCAGCGTTCCTTCCACAGGGGGCTCCTATGGCTACACCTTC; size: NA; D: TRBD1; length: 14; J: TRBJ1-2; V: TRBV29-1
CDR3: CASRVSYQRAEETQYF; DNA: TGTGCCAGCAGAGTCTCATACCAGAGGGCGGAGGAGACCCAGTACTTC; size: NA; D: NA; length: 16; J: TRBJ2-5; V: TRBV9
CDR3: CSVEDLNTGYEQYF; DNA: TGCAGCGTTGAAGATCTGAACACCGGCTACGAGCAGTACTTC; size: NA; D: NA; length: 14; J: TRBJ2-7; V: TRBV29-1
CDR3: CACRDNAYEQYF; DNA: TGTGCCTGTCGGGACAACGCCTACGAGCAGTACTTC; size: NA; D: NA; length: 12; J: TRBJ2-7; V: TRBV30
CDR3: CASSKALFWTEAFF; DNA: TGTGCCAGCAGCAAAGCGCTTTTTTGGACTGAAGCTTTCTTT; size: few; D: NA; length: 14; J: TRBJ1-1; V: TRBV21-1
CDR3: CASSLAVGTDYEQYF; DNA: TGTGCCAGCAGCTTAGCAGTAGGGACAGACTACGAGCAGTACTTC; size: NA; D: TRBD1; length: 15; J: TRBJ2-7; V: TRBV7-9
CDR3: CASSVAAETQYF; DNA: TGTGCCAGCAGTGTAGCGGCGGAGACCCAGTACTTC; size: NA; D: NA; length: 12; J: TRBJ2-5; V: TRBV6-6
CDR3: CSVEEGDYGYTF; DNA: TGCAGCGTTGAAGAGGGGGATTATGGCTACACCTTC; size: NA; D: NA; length: 12; J: TRBJ1-2; V: TRBV29-1
CDR3: CSVEDVGGGAEAFF; DNA: TGCAGCGTTGAAGATGTTGGGGGTGGGGCTGAAGCTTTCTTT; size: few; D: NA; length: 14; J: TRBJ1-1; V: TRBV29-1
CDR3: CASSLAPYEQYF; DNA: TGCGCCAGCAGCCTGGCCCCCTACGAGCAGTACTTC; size: NA; D: NA; length: 12; J: TRBJ2-7; V: TRBV5-1
CDR3: CASSQDGGNTEAFF; DNA: TGCGCCAGCAGCCAAGATGGGGGGAACACTGAAGCTTTCTTT; size: NA; D: NA; length: 14; J: TRBJ1-1; V: TRBV4-1
CDR3: CSVVFTEQFF; DNA: TGCAGCGTTGTCTTTACGGAGCAGTTCTTC; size: NA; D: NA; length: 10; J: TRBJ2-1; V: TRBV29-1
CDR3: CATSRERTGFTDTQYF; DNA: TGTGCCACCAGCAGAGAGAGGACAGGGTTCACAGATACGCAGTATTTT; size: many; D: TRBD1; length: 16; J: TRBJ2-3; V: TRBV15
CDR3: CASTLVTSTDTQYF; DNA: TGTGCCAGCACTCTGGTTACTAGCACAGATACGCAGTATTTT; size: NA; D: NA; length: 14; J: TRBJ2-3; V: TRBV28
CDR3: CASSEWGSLRDEQFF; DNA: TGTGCCAGCAGTGAATGGGGTTCCCTCCGCGATGAGCAGTTCTTC; size: NA; D: NA; length: 15; J: TRBJ2-1; V: TRBV2
CDR3: CASSHREDGYTF; DNA: TGTGCCAGCAGTCACAGGGAGGATGGCTACACCTTC; size: few; D: NA; length: 12; J: TRBJ1-2; V: TRBV6-6
CDR3: CASSQGHQGAREAFF; DNA: TGCGCCAGCAGCCAAGGTCATCAGGGGGCGAGGGAAGCTTTCTTT; size: few; D: TRBD1; length: 15; J: TRBJ1-1; V: TRBV4-1
CDR3: CAWTNSGHSYEQYF; DNA: TGTGCCTGGACCAATAGCGGCCACTCCTACGAGCAGTACTTC; size: NA; D: NA; length: 14; J: TRBJ2-7; V: TRBV30
CDR3: CSAGTARVPEAFF; DNA: TGCAGCGCCGGGACAGCCCGGGTGCCTGAAGCTTTCTTT; size: NA; D: TRBD1; length: 13; J: TRBJ1-1; V: TRBV29-1